The rows below give T cell receptor beta chains drawn from one sample of a study of glioma-infiltrating T cells after dendritic cell vaccination. Clones were read by immunoSEQ multiplex PCR, and TCRdb kept only the in-frame ones, dropping some. Of tens of thousands of clones listed, around four fifths were seen once; the top ten hold less than 7.5%. This specimen consisted of blood, obtained after dendritic cell vaccination. Receptors were obtained from a human donor with glioblastoma. Both conserved end residues are part of each CDR3.

cdr3_aa v_call
CASDPGGTLGGYTF TRBV2
CASSLRQGATYNEQFF TRBV6-5
CASSLIRGVEQYF TRBV7-3
CASSHQGSEAFF TRBV11-3
CASSNGTAQMGEFF TRBV4-1
CASSQVQDQETQYF TRBV4-2
CASSQVPASYGYTF TRBV4-2
CASSQGIGLGQTDTQYF TRBV4-1
CASSDRNSPLHF TRBV10-1
CASSLVGTGPNTEAFF TRBV7-2
CAILPGPGRENTEAFF TRBV10-3
CSGGGGDRSSYNEQFF TRBV29-1
CASSFAVDYGYTF TRBV5-1
CASSSTGLESGNTIYF TRBV5-1
CASSPLGGGYTDTQYF TRBV14
CASTLHRVGTGYTF TRBV5-4
CAISGAGGSGTEAFF TRBV10-3
CASSEVAGISNQPQHF TRBV2
CASSLVSGNTEAFF TRBV5-1
CASSPDRIADFYGYTF TRBV18
CASSYGVGGPTDTQYF TRBV6-6
CASSLGTGMYEQYF TRBV7-3
CASSVGGDFSYEQYF TRBV9
CASGLARVNEQYF TRBV12-5
CASSGSGGGTDTQYF TRBV6-4
CASSLGRNSGNTIYF TRBV7-9
CASSLFRGQNEKLFF TRBV5-6
CASSLNTGPNEKLFF TRBV7-2
CASNEETQYF TRBV2
CASSIERGIRAEAFF TRBV19
CASSEARYNEQFF TRBV2
CASSLTANTGELFF TRBV5-1
CATSRDRMLNTEAFF TRBV15
CASSLYGGNQPQHF TRBV6-5
CASSKDWSGNTIYF TRBV7-9
CASSLTLTGPALYGYTF TRBV5-1